The entry that follows covers one T cell receptor beta chain sequence. Sequenced by immunoSEQ multiplex PCR; TCRdb stores in-frame clones only, minus some. The sample yields roughly 350,000 clones, 85% seen once. The J segment lost 5 bases and the V segment lost 0 bases, leaving 7 bases of the junction unmatched. There are 15 residues in the CDR3. Germline-derived CDR1 and CDR2 are ENHRY and SYGVKD. These data originate in a study of blood T cell repertoires in COVID-19. The gene calls are TRBV10-3 and TRBJ2-7; the match to TRBD2 covers 7 bases. The sequenced sample was peripheral blood. The TCR comes from a woman younger than 35 with acute or convalescent COVID-19. The CDR3 loop reads CAISESLAGDDEQYF. For the CDR3, the DNA is TGTGCCATCAGTGAGTCCTTGGCGGGGGACGACGAGCAGTACTTC.